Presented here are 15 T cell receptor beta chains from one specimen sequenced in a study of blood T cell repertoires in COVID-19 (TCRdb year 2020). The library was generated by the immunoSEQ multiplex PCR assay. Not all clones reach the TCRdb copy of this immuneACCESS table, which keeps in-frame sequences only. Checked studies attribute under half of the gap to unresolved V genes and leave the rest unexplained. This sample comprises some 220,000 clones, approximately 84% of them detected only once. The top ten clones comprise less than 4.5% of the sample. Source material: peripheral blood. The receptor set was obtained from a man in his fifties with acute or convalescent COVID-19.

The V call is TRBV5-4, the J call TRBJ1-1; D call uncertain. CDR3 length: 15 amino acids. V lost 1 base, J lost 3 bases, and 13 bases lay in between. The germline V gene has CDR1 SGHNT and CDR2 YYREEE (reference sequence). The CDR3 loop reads CASSLLYARDTEAFF. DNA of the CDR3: TGTGCCAGCAGCTTGTTGTACGCCCGGGACACTGAAGCTTTCTTT. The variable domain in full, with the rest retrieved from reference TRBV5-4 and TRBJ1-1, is ETGVTQSPTHLIKTRGQQVTLRCSSQSGHNTVSWYQQALGQGPQFIFQYYREEENGRGNFPPRFSGLQFPNYSSELNVNALELDDSALYLCASSLLYARDTEAFFGQGTRLTVV.

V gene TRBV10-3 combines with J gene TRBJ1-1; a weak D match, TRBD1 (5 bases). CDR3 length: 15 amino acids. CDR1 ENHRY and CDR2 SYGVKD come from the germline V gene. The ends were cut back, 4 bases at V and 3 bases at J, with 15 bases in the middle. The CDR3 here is CAISGLAGSDTEAFF. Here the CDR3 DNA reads TGTGCCATCAGTGGCTTGGCAGGGTCCGACACTGAAGCTTTCTTT.

CDR3 amino acids: CASSLNALQGQSNEQFF. The CDR3 DNA reads TGTGCCAGCAGCTTAAATGCGTTGCAGGGGCAGTCCAATGAGCAGTTCTTC. V is TRBV7-3 and J is TRBJ2-1; a possible D gene is TRBD1 (6 bases). V gave up 1 base and J gave up 6 bases, with 19 bases separating them. The CDR3 runs to 17 residues. Germline CDR1 is SGHTA and CDR2 is FQGTGA.

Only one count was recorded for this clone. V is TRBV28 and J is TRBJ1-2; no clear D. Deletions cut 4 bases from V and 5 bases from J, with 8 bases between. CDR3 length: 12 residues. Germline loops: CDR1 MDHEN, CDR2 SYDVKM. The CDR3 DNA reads TGTGCCAGCAGTTGGCAGTCTTATGGCTACACCTTC. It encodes CASSWQSYGYTF.

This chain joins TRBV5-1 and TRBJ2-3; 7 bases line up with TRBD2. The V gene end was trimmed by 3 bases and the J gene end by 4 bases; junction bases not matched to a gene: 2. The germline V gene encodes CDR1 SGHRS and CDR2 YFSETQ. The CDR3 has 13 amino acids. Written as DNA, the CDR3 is TGCGCCAGCAGCTCGGGAGGCTCAGATACGCAGTATTTT. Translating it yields CASSSGGSDTQYF.

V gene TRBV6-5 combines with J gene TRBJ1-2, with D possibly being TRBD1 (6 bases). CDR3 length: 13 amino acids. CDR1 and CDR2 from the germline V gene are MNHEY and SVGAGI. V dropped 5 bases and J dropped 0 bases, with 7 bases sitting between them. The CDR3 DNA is TGTGCCAGCAGTACAGGGCCTAACTATGGCTACACCTTC. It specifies CASSTGPNYGYTF.

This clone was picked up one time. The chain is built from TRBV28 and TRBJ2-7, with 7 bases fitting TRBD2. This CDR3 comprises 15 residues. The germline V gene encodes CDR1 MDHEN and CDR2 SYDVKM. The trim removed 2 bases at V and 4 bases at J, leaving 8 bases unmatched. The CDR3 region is CASSLVERGLYEQYF. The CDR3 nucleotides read TGTGCCAGCAGTTTAGTTGAGCGGGGCTTGTACGAGCAGTACTTC. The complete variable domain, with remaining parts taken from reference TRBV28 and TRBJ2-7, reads DVKVTQSSRYLVKRTGEKVFLECVQDMDHENMFWYRQDPGLGLRLIYFSYDVKMKEKGDIPEGYSVSREKKERFSLILESASTNQTSMYLCASSLVERGLYEQYFGPGTRLTVT.

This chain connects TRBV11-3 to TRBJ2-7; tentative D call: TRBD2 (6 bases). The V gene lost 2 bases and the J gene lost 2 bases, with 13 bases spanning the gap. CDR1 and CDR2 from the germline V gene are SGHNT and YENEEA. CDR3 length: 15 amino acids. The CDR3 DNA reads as TGTGCCAGCAGCTTAATCGGGACTGGACCCTACGAGCAGTACTTC. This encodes CASSLIGTGPYEQYF.

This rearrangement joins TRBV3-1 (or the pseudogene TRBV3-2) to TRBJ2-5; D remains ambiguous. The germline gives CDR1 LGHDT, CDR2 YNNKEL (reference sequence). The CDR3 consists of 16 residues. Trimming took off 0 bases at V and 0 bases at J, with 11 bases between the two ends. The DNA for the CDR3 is TGTGCCAGCAGCCAAGAGTCTATCGGGTACCAAGAGACCCAGTACTTC. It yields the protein CASSQESIGYQETQYF.

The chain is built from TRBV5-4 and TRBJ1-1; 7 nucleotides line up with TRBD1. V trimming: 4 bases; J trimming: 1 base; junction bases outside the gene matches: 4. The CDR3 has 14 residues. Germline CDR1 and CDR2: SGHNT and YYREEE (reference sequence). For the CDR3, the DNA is TGTGCCAGCAGCCTATGGACAGGGAACACTGAAGCTTTCTTT. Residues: CASSLWTGNTEAFF.

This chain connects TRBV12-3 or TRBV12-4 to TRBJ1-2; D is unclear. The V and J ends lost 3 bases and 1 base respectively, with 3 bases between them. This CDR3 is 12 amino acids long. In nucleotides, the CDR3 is TGTGCCAGCAGTTTTCTTAACTATGGCTACACCTTC. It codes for CASSFLNYGYTF.

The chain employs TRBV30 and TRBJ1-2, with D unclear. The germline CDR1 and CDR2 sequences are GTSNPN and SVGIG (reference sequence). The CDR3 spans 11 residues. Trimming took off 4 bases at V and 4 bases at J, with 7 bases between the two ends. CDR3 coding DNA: TGTGCCTGGACCATGAGCTATGGCTACACCTTC. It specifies CAWTMSYGYTF. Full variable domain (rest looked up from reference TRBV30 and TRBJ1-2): SQTIHQWPATLVQPVGSPLSLECTVEGTSNPNLYWYRQAAGRGLQLLFYSVGIGQISSEVPQNLSASRPQDRQFILSSKKLLLSDSGFYLCAWTMSYGYTFGSGTRLTVV.

CDR3 coding DNA: TGTGCCAGTACCCCGGACAGGGGGCGCGGTTCGCATGGCTACACCTTC. Its translation: CASTPDRGRGSHGYTF. V is TRBV19 and J is TRBJ1-2, with 11 bases aligning to TRBD1. Germline assignment: CDR1 LNHDA and CDR2 SQIVND (reference sequence). V shed 7 bases and J 6 bases; nucleotides not matched to a gene: 13. The CDR3 totals 16 residues.

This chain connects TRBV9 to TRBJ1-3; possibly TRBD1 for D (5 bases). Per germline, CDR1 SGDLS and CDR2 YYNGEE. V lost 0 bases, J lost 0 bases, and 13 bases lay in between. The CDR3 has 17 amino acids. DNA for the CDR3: TGTGCCAGCAGCGTAGCACTTAGTGGGGCCTCTGGAAACACCATATATTTT. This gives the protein CASSVALSGASGNTIYF.

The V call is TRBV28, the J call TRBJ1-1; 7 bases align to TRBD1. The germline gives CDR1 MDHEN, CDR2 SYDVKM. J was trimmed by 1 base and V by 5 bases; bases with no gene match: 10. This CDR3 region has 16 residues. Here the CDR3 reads CASSPPGGGSNTEAFF. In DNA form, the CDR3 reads TGTGCCAGCAGTCCTCCAGGGGGTGGGTCGAACACTGAAGCTTTCTTT.